This T cell receptor (beta chain) was identified in a study of cytomegalovirus exposure and HLA in healthy donors. Study results and limitations: Using the classifier, cytomegalovirus status was reportedly diagnosed with high specificity and sensitivity. In a later analysis, the majority of CMV-associated beta chains seemingly showed HLA restriction.

The PCR contained 60 Vbeta and 13 Jbeta primers. Sequencing was performed with immunoSEQ multiplex PCR; in TCRdb, only in-frame clones are kept and a portion is missing. Altogether just over 150,000 clones are present, roughly 84% being singletons, with the ten largest covering roughly 2.2%. Notes on this clone: Its antigen is not identified.

Nominal health characterized the donors when sampled, though unrecorded immune exposures were likely. Germline lookup yields CDR1 SEHNR and CDR2 FQNEAQ (reference sequence). With V trimmed by 5 bases and J by 6 bases, 7 bases remained unmatched. This CDR3 contains 14 residues. This chain links TRBV7-9 with TRBJ1-5, with 7 bases identical to TRBD1. The sequencing sample was made of PBMCs. This receptor was identified in a man in his late teens or twenties in good health and CMV-seropositive. CDR3 coding DNA: TGTGCCAGCAGCCAGGGGGGTCAGGGTCAGCCCCAGCATTTT. The encoded protein is CASSQGGQGQPQHF.